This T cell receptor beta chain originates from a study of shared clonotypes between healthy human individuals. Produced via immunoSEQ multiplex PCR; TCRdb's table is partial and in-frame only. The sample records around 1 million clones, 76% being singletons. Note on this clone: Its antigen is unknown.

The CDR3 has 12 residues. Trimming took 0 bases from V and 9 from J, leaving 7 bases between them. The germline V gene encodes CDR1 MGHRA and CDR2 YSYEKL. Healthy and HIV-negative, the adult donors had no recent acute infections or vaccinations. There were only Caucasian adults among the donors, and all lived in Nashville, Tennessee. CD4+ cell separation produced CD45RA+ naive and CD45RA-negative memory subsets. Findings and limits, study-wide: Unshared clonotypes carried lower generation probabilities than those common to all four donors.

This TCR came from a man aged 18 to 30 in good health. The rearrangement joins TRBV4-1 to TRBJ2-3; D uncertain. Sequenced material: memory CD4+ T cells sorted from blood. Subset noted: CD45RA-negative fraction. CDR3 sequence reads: CASSQEVGTQYF. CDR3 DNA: TGCGCCAGCAGCCAAGAGGTGGGCACGCAGTATTTT.